A single sample gave rise to the 30 T cell receptor beta chains below, sequenced in a study of beta chain features in type 1 diabetes (dated by TCRdb to the late 2010s). The receptor library was made with the immunoSEQ multiplex PCR assay. The entire isolated RNA was reverse transcribed using the High Capacity cDNA Reverse Transcription Kit, and thus expressed TCRB transcripts were sequenced. Imported from immuneACCESS, the table was reduced by TCRdb to in-frame sequences with V and J called. These copies leave out some clones; in studies compared against another copy, an unresolved V gene accounts for under half, and the cause of the remainder is not known. A total of some 150,000 clones appear in this sample, roughly 53% of them only once. Around 0.43% of the sample is held by the ten biggest clonotypes. The sequenced material came from Tregs from blood. Explained via the paper, the cell subset or site label denotes: regulatory CD4+ T cells. The receptors originated from a man between 18 and 35 years old in good health.

The gene calls are TRBV4-2 and TRBJ2-5; 12 bases are shared with TRBD2. This CDR3 has 18 residues. In germline, CDR1 is LGHNA, CDR2 YNFKEQ. The V and J ends lost 0 bases and 5 bases, in that order; junction bases with no gene match: 10. The CDR3, as DNA: TGTGCCAGCAGCCAAGATCAAATACTAGCGGGAGGAGATGAGACCCAGTACTTC. This encodes CASSQDQILAGGDETQYF.

The V gene is TRBV15, the J gene TRBJ2-7; 11 bases map to TRBD2. This CDR3 is 16 amino acids long. The J segment lost 4 bases and the V segment lost 0 bases, leaving 5 bases of the junction unmatched. Germline V lookup: CDR1 LNHNV, CDR2 YYDKDF (reference sequence). As DNA, the CDR3 is TGTGCCACCAGCAGAGATCTAGCTAGCGGGGGGTACGAGCAGTACTTC. As protein: CATSRDLASGGYEQYF.

The V and J genes are TRBV6-6 and TRBJ1-2, with D tentatively TRBD1 (5 bases). V was pared by 0 bases and J by 7 bases, with 18 bases between. This CDR3 comprises 16 residues. From germline, CDR1 is MNHNY and CDR2 SVGAGI (reference sequence). In nucleotides, the CDR3 is TGTGCCAGCAGTTACTCGTTCCAGGGCCTGGGGTCTGGCTACACCTTC. Amino acids: CASSYSFQGLGSGYTF.

This clone was seen more than once but under ten times. The V call is TRBV19, the J call TRBJ1-6, with a tentative D call TRBD1 (6 bases). CDR1 is LNHDA, CDR2 SQIVND, per germline (reference sequence). CDR3 length: 14 residues. V was cut by 9 bases and J by 9 bases, with 18 bases left in between. CDR3 sequence (DNA): TGTGCCAGCTCCCCCCTGGACAGATCTTCACCCCTCCACTTT. It is translated as CASSPLDRSSPLHF.

The rearrangement uses TRBV18 and TRBJ2-3; perhaps TRBD1 as D (5 bases). CDR1 KGHSH and CDR2 LQKENI come from the germline V gene. V was clipped by 2 bases and J by 0 bases, with 9 bases between them. CDR3 length: 15 residues. CDR3 loop: CASSPRQGSTDTQYF. The CDR3 DNA is TGTGCCAGCTCACCAAGGCAGGGCAGCACAGATACGCAGTATTTT.

The rearrangement links TRBV11-2 to TRBJ2-7; 13 bases are shared with TRBD2. The CDR3 spans 16 residues. Germline V gene data show CDR1 as SGHAT and CDR2 as FQNNGV. V trimming: 4 bases; J trimming: 1 base; junction bases outside the gene matches: 4. The DNA of the CDR3 is TGTGCCAGCAGCTCGGGACTAGCGGGATTTTCCTACGAGCAGTACTTC. Translating it yields CASSSGLAGFSYEQYF.

This chain connects TRBV7-9 to TRBJ1-2, with D tentatively TRBD1 (6 bases). Germline V CDR1 and CDR2: SEHNR, FQNEAQ (reference sequence). The ends were cut back, 6 bases at V and 1 base at J, with 21 bases in the middle. The CDR3 length is 17 residues. In DNA form, the CDR3 reads TGTGCCAGCAGTCTACAGATGTCAGGGGCCTTTAACTATGGCTACACCTTC. It yields the protein CASSLQMSGAFNYGYTF. Complete variable domain (other parts from reference TRBV7-9 and TRBJ1-2): DTGVSQNPRHKITKRGQNVTFRCDPISEHNRLYWYRQTLGQGPEFLTYFQNEAQLEKSRLLSDRFSAERPKGSFSTLEIQRTEQGDSAMYLCASSLQMSGAFNYGYTFGSGTRLTVV.

This clone was recorded a few times. This chain uses TRBV6-6 with TRBJ2-7; D is uncertain. The ends were cut back, 6 bases at V and 0 bases at J, with 9 bases in the middle. This CDR3 region has 13 residues. Germline V gives CDR1 MNHNY, CDR2 SVGAGI (reference sequence). As DNA, the CDR3 is TGTGCCAGCAGCTTATTGAGCTCCTACGAGCAGTACTTC. Its protein product is CASSLLSSYEQYF.

This sequence joins TRBV7-2 and TRBJ2-1; 9 bases map to TRBD2. V gave up 6 bases and J gave up 7 bases; unmatched junction bases: 13. The CDR3 covers 16 residues. Germline-derived CDR1 and CDR2 are SGHTA and FQGNSA. CDR3 sequence reads: CASRSRVAGELNEQFF. In nucleotides, the CDR3 is TGTGCCAGCAGATCGCGGGTAGCGGGAGAGCTGAATGAGCAGTTCTTC.

The chain has TRBV7-2 and TRBJ2-1; TRBD1 matches at 7 bases. CDR3 length: 15 residues. Trimming cost V 5 bases and J 1 base; bases outside gene matches: 5. Per germline, CDR1 SGHTA and CDR2 FQGNSA. The DNA of the CDR3 is TGTGCCAGCAGCCGACAGGGTTTTTCCTACAATGAGCAGTTCTTC. This translates into CASSRQGFSYNEQFF.

The table lists this clone with a count of one. V usage is TRBV4-3 and J usage is TRBJ2-7, with 11 positions matching TRBD2. This CDR3 is 19 amino acids long. Germline-derived CDR1 and CDR2 are LGHNA and YSLEER. Losses at the gene ends were 0 bases for V and 5 bases for J; bases not matched to a gene: 15. CDR3 bases: TGCGCCAGCAGCCAAGATGCTTTCAGGGGTAGCGGGAGGGCCGACGAGCAGTACTTC. It yields the protein CASSQDAFRGSGRADEQYF.

This chain uses TRBV5-1 with TRBJ2-7, with TRBD2 matching 11 bases. This CDR3 spans 15 amino acids. Trimming at V came to 2 bases and at J to 3 bases, leaving 4 bases not matched to a gene. Germline V lookup: CDR1 SGHRS, CDR2 YFSETQ. The CDR3 nucleotides are TGCGCCAGCAGCTTAGTAGGGACTAGCGGCTACGAGCAGTACTTC. Translated, it gives CASSLVGTSGYEQYF. Drawing the rest from reference TRBV5-1 and TRBJ2-7, the complete variable domain is KAGVTQTPRYLIKTRGQQVTLSCSPISGHRSVSWYQQTPGQGLQFLFEYFSETQRNKGNFPGRFSGRQFSNSRSEMNVSTLELGDSALYLCASSLVGTSGYEQYFGPGTRLTVT.

This clone has a handful of counts. This chain uses TRBV7-9 with TRBJ2-7, with D maybe TRBD2 (6 bases). Germline V lookup: CDR1 SEHNR, CDR2 FQNEAQ (reference sequence). The CDR3 loop spans 14 amino acids. V was cut by 5 bases and J by 5 bases, with 16 bases left in between. Here the CDR3 DNA reads TGTGCCAGCAGCCCATCGGGGGATCTAAACGAGCAGTACTTC. Translated, it gives CASSPSGDLNEQYF.

This clone was counted only a few times. The V call is TRBV5-1, the J call TRBJ2-1; the D is unclear. V was shortened by 0 bases and J by 3 bases, with 7 bases between the two germline ends. This CDR3 contains 14 residues. In germline, CDR1 is SGHRS, CDR2 YFSETQ. CDR3 coding DNA: TGCGCCAGCAGCTTGGGAGATATCTACAATGAGCAGTTCTTC. Translated: CASSLGDIYNEQFF.

The gene calls are TRBV18 and TRBJ2-5, with 8 bases aligning to TRBD2. CDR1 is KGHSH and CDR2 is LQKENI in the germline V gene. Losses at the gene ends were 7 bases for V and 2 bases for J; bases not matched to a gene: 21. The CDR3 has 19 residues. The CDR3 sequence: CASFSSLSSGGRSQETQYF. The CDR3, as DNA: TGTGCCAGCTTCTCCTCCCTCTCGAGCGGGGGTAGATCGCAAGAGACCCAGTACTTC.

Turning to this clone: The same CDR3 is also encoded by other DNA sequences in this sample. V usage is TRBV29-1 and J usage is TRBJ1-1; D unresolved. The CDR3 is 11 residues long. Deletions cut 3 bases from V and 1 base from J, with 3 bases between. Per germline, CDR1 SQVTM and CDR2 ANQGSEA. CDR3 loop: CSVDRNTEAFF. DNA of the CDR3: TGCAGCGTTGACCGGAACACTGAAGCTTTCTTT.

This rearrangement joins TRBV7-8 to TRBJ2-3; a weak D match, TRBD2 (5 bases). The CDR3 covers 15 residues. The germline V gene has CDR1 SGHVS and CDR2 FQNEAQ. V was trimmed by 5 bases and J by 0 bases, leaving 12 bases between them. The CDR3: CASSPGVSSTDTQYF. CDR3 sequence (DNA): TGTGCCAGCAGCCCCGGGGTGTCTAGCACAGATACGCAGTATTTT. The variable domain in full, with the rest retrieved from reference TRBV7-8 and TRBJ2-3, is GAGVSQSPRYKVAKRGQDVALRCDPISGHVSLFWYQQALGQGPEFLTYFQNEAQLDKSGLPSDRFFAERPEGSVSTLKIQRTQQEDSAVYLCASSPGVSSTDTQYFGPGTRLTVL.

The chain carries TRBV28 and TRBJ2-6; TRBD1 might be the D (6 bases). The CDR3 runs 18 residues. The V and J ends lost 6 bases and 1 base respectively, with 19 bases between them. CDR1 MDHEN and CDR2 SYDVKM come from the germline V gene. CDR3 sequence: CASSPLVEGQSGANVLTF. The CDR3 DNA sequence: TGTGCCAGCAGCCCCCTAGTAGAGGGACAATCTGGGGCCAACGTCCTGACTTTC.

V gene TRBV18 combines with J gene TRBJ1-1; 8 nucleotides line up with TRBD1. The V and J ends lost 4 bases and 4 bases, in that order; junction bases with no gene match: 14. The CDR3 has 17 amino acids. From germline, CDR1 is KGHSH and CDR2 LQKENI. The DNA of the CDR3 is TGTGCCAGCTCACAACGAGGCAGGGGGCTAGGTAGCACTGAAGCTTTCTTT. Residues: CASSQRGRGLGSTEAFF.

This chain connects TRBV10-3 to TRBJ2-5; 8 bases map to TRBD2. Germline loops: CDR1 ENHRY, CDR2 SYGVKD. CDR3 size: 15 residues. V trimming: 5 bases; J trimming: 4 bases; junction bases outside the gene matches: 9. CDR3 amino acids: CAISPVSGNSETQYF. The CDR3 DNA follows: TGTGCCATCAGTCCGGTTAGCGGGAACTCAGAGACCCAGTACTTC.

The rearrangement links TRBV11-1 to TRBJ2-2; D not certain. Germline assignment: CDR1 SGHAT and CDR2 FQDESV (reference sequence). Deletions cut 1 base from V and 9 bases from J, with 6 bases between. The CDR3 extends over 12 amino acids. The CDR3 region has the DNA TGTGCCAGCAGCTTAGTGGCCAGGGAGCTGTTTTTT. This gives the protein CASSLVARELFF.

This clone came up a few times. In nucleotides, the CDR3 is TGTGCCAGCAGTTCACAGGTTCTCCAAGAGACCCAGTACTTC. Translated: CASSSQVLQETQYF. The rearrangement uses TRBV28 and TRBJ2-5; D is perhaps TRBD1 (5 bases). The germline V and J ends were trimmed by 4 bases and 1 base, with 10 bases remaining between them. CDR1 is MDHEN and CDR2 is SYDVKM in the germline V gene. This CDR3 contains 14 residues.

The rearrangement links TRBV19 to TRBJ2-1; possible D gene TRBD2, 5 bases. This CDR3 is built from 16 residues. The germline CDR1 and CDR2 sequences are LNHDA and SQIVND (reference sequence). V was shortened by 5 bases and J by 7 bases, with 21 bases between the two germline ends. CDR3 in amino acids: CASSPLGGLERNEQFF. The DNA for the CDR3 is TGTGCCAGTAGTCCCCTTGGCGGGTTAGAGAGGAATGAGCAGTTCTTC.

The chain combines TRBV7-3 with TRBJ2-1; D unclear. The CDR3 extends over 16 amino acids. Trimming took 0 bases from V and 4 from J, leaving 13 bases between them. The germline CDR1 and CDR2 sequences are SGHTA and FQGTGA. The CDR3 protein is CASSLTVAIEYNEQFF. DNA of the CDR3: TGTGCCAGCAGCTTAACTGTAGCCATCGAGTACAATGAGCAGTTCTTC.

Only a few counts were recorded for this clone. The gene calls are TRBV7-9 and TRBJ2-4; D gene ambiguous. CDR1 is SEHNR and CDR2 is FQNEAQ in the germline V gene (reference sequence). The CDR3 covers 13 residues. Trimming stripped 0 bases from V and 6 bases from J, with 6 bases between. This chain's CDR3 is CASSLASANIQYF. In DNA form, the CDR3 reads TGTGCCAGCAGCTTAGCGAGCGCAAACATTCAGTACTTC.

There are a few counts of this clone. The V and J genes are TRBV7-3 and TRBJ1-1; D unclear. Germline values: CDR1 SGHTA, CDR2 FQGTGA. The ends were cut back, 5 bases at V and 2 bases at J, with 12 bases in the middle. The CDR3 runs 14 residues. The CDR3 bases are TGTGCCAGCAGCCCCGGGAACCGCAACACTGAAGCTTTCTTT. The encoded protein is CASSPGNRNTEAFF. Full variable domain (remainder filled in from reference TRBV7-3 and TRBJ1-1): GAGVSQTPSNKVTEKGKYVELRCDPISGHTALYWYRQSLGQGPEFLIYFQGTGAADDSGLPNDRFFAVRPEGSVSTLKIQRTERGDSAVYLCASSPGNRNTEAFFGQGTRLTVV.

The J gene is TRBJ1-2, the V gene TRBV5-4; weak D call: TRBD1 (5 bases). The length of the CDR3 is 13 residues. The V end was cut by 0 bases, the J end by 5 bases, with 8 bases between. Germline CDR1 and CDR2: SGHNT and YYREEE (reference sequence). The CDR3 DNA follows: TGTGCCAGCAGCTTGGAACGGGGGTATGGCTACACCTTC. Translated, it gives CASSLERGYGYTF.

The sample holds one count of this clone. The J gene is TRBJ2-7, the V gene TRBV5-8; no clear D. This CDR3 spans 15 amino acids. Trimming stripped 0 bases from V and 7 bases from J, with 17 bases between. Germline V CDR1 and CDR2: SGHTS, YDEGEE. The DNA of the CDR3 is TGTGCCAGCAGCTTGGGGGCAGGCCCGCCCGATGAGCAGTACTTC. Its protein product is CASSLGAGPPDEQYF.

This clone was found a few times. This chain uses TRBV5-5 with TRBJ2-4; possible D gene TRBD2, 6 bases. The V gene lost 3 bases and the J gene lost 7 bases, with 14 bases spanning the gap. This CDR3 spans 14 amino acids. In germline, CDR1 is SGHKS, CDR2 YYEKEE (reference sequence). The CDR3 bases are TGTGCCAGCAGCTACGCCTCAGGGAGGAACATTCAGTACTTC. It codes for CASSYASGRNIQYF.

The chain has TRBV7-9 and TRBJ2-2, with D possibly TRBD1 on 6 matching bases. The CDR3 contains 16 residues. Per germline, CDR1 SEHNR and CDR2 FQNEAQ (reference sequence). V was shortened by 3 bases and J by 0 bases, with 11 bases between the two germline ends. The CDR3 reads CASSLGAITNTGELFF. In DNA, the CDR3 is TGTGCCAGCAGCTTGGGGGCTATAACGAACACCGGGGAGCTGTTTTTT.